This is a list of T cell receptor beta chains from one sample in a study of blood T cell repertoires in COVID-19. Some clones are missing from TCRdb's copy, which holds only in-frame ones; the method was immunoSEQ multiplex PCR. The table includes 110,000 to 150,000 clones, about nine tenths detected once. Sequencing was carried out using PBMCs or T cells enriched from blood (not recorded which). The source of these receptors is a man in his fifties who had recovered from COVID-19. Both conserved end residues are part of each CDR3. A D gene is named only where the DNA matches it firmly. Clone size appears in some rows only: once, few, many, or a class for an expanded clone.

j_call: TRBJ1-6; d_call: NA; v_call: TRBV27; clone_size: NA; cdr3_aa: CASSRTGNSPLHF; cdr3_nt: TGTGCCAGCAGTCGTACAGGGAATTCACCCCTCCACTTT
j_call: TRBJ1-2; d_call: TRBD1; v_call: TRBV29-1; clone_size: NA; cdr3_aa: CSVHNPWTGDNYGYTF; cdr3_nt: TGCAGCGTTCACAATCCTTGGACAGGGGATAACTATGGCTACACCTTC
j_call: TRBJ1-5; d_call: NA; v_call: TRBV6-5; clone_size: NA; cdr3_aa: CASSPAREEKPQHF; cdr3_nt: TGTGCCAGCAGTCCAGCCAGGGAGGAGAAGCCCCAGCATTTT
j_call: TRBJ1-1; d_call: NA; v_call: TRBV5-1; clone_size: NA; cdr3_aa: CASSSDRPNTEAFF; cdr3_nt: TGCGCCAGCAGCTCCGACAGACCGAACACTGAAGCTTTCTTT
j_call: TRBJ2-3; d_call: TRBD2; v_call: TRBV7-2; clone_size: NA; cdr3_aa: CASSLARAGVKATDTQYF; cdr3_nt: TGTGCCAGCAGCTTGGCCAGAGCGGGAGTAAAGGCCACAGATACGCAGTATTTT
j_call: TRBJ2-5; d_call: NA; v_call: TRBV7-6; clone_size: NA; cdr3_aa: CASRSGSSGDFQETQYF; cdr3_nt: TGTGCCAGCAGATCTGGGTCGAGCGGAGACTTCCAAGAGACCCAGTACTTC
j_call: TRBJ1-3; d_call: NA; v_call: TRBV9; clone_size: NA; cdr3_aa: CASRRTVSGNTIYF; cdr3_nt: TGTGCCAGCAGAAGGACAGTCTCTGGAAACACCATATATTTT
j_call: TRBJ1-5; d_call: TRBD1; v_call: TRBV2; clone_size: once; cdr3_aa: CASRGTVNQPQHF; cdr3_nt: TGTGCCAGCAGAGGGACAGTCAATCAGCCCCAGCATTTT
j_call: TRBJ1-2; d_call: NA; v_call: TRBV5-8; clone_size: few; cdr3_aa: CASRRARGSGYTF; cdr3_nt: TGTGCCAGCAGAAGGGCGCGCGGGAGTGGCTACACCTTC
j_call: TRBJ2-2; d_call: TRBD1; v_call: TRBV28; clone_size: NA; cdr3_aa: CASSRLTGDTGELFF; cdr3_nt: TGTGCCAGCAGTCGTTTGACAGGGGACACCGGGGAGCTGTTTTTT
j_call: TRBJ1-3; d_call: NA; v_call: TRBV10-3; clone_size: NA; cdr3_aa: CAISESGRGLGNTIYF; cdr3_nt: TGTGCCATCAGTGAGTCGGGCAGGGGTCTTGGAAACACCATATATTTT
j_call: TRBJ2-1; d_call: TRBD1; v_call: TRBV28; clone_size: NA; cdr3_aa: CASSSPDRGHEQFF; cdr3_nt: TGTGCCAGCAGTTCCCCGGACAGGGGGCACGAGCAGTTCTTC
j_call: TRBJ1-6; d_call: NA; v_call: TRBV16; clone_size: few; cdr3_aa: CASSQSGGRNSPLHF; cdr3_nt: TGTGCCAGCAGCCAATCCGGCGGAAGAAATTCACCCCTCCACTTT
j_call: TRBJ2-7; d_call: NA; v_call: TRBV6-5; clone_size: NA; cdr3_aa: CASSYSVNSLRGQYF; cdr3_nt: TGTGCCAGCAGTTACTCGGTTAACAGCCTTAGGGGGCAGTACTTC
j_call: TRBJ1-2; d_call: NA; v_call: TRBV30; clone_size: NA; cdr3_aa: CAWIPGTNYGYTF; cdr3_nt: TGTGCCTGGATCCCCGGGACAAACTATGGCTACACCTTC
j_call: TRBJ1-1; d_call: NA; v_call: TRBV13; clone_size: NA; cdr3_aa: CASSHRGYTEAFF; cdr3_nt: TGTGCCAGCAGCCATCGGGGGTACACTGAAGCTTTCTTT
j_call: TRBJ2-1; d_call: TRBD1; v_call: TRBV4-3; clone_size: NA; cdr3_aa: CASSQDTTGYNEQFF; cdr3_nt: TGCGCCAGCAGCCAAGATACGACAGGGTACAATGAGCAGTTCTTC
j_call: TRBJ1-2; d_call: NA; v_call: TRBV28; clone_size: NA; cdr3_aa: CASSFRGWLGYTF; cdr3_nt: TGTGCCAGCAGTTTTCGAGGGTGGCTCGGCTACACCTTC
j_call: TRBJ2-1; d_call: NA; v_call: TRBV2; clone_size: NA; cdr3_aa: CASRTDRSSYNEQFF; cdr3_nt: TGTGCCAGCAGAACCGACCGGAGCTCCTACAATGAGCAGTTCTTC
j_call: TRBJ1-1; d_call: NA; v_call: TRBV19; clone_size: once; cdr3_aa: CASSRPQVEAFF; cdr3_nt: TGTGCCAGTAGCCGACCACAGGTGGAAGCTTTCTTT
j_call: TRBJ1-3; d_call: TRBD1; v_call: TRBV6-6; clone_size: NA; cdr3_aa: CASSYSTGRNTIYF; cdr3_nt: TGTGCCAGCAGTTACTCGACAGGGAGAAACACCATATATTTT